This section outlines one T cell receptor (beta chain) sequence together with its context. What antigen it recognizes has not been identified. No base qualities exist here, and no much larger clone lies one base off it. The data derive from a study of ipilimumab plus nivolumab after autologous stem cell transplantation (dated by TCRdb to the early 2020s). Broadly, across the study: The median number of doses that trial patients received was 5 for ipilimumab and under ten for nivolumab. Primary refractory and relapsed disease were included in the DLBCL cohort, with 18-month progression-free survival of about 86% and 27%, respectively. Patients in the trial were undergoing autologous transplant and had high-risk diffuse large B cell lymphoma, mature T cell lymphoma, or multiple myeloma. Thirty-five patients made up the trial's intent-to-treat population.

Ipilimumab was given at 1 mg/kg intravenously on day 1 of selected weeks, and checkpoint therapy started 14 to 28 days after autologous transplant. Nivolumab was administered at 3 mg/kg intravenously on day 1 of weeks 1, 4, 7, 10, and every two weeks through week 26. The study was a Phase Ib clinical trial testing combined checkpoint inhibition with ipilimumab and nivolumab as consolidation after autologous stem cell transplantation. Receptor amplification or capture employed the immunoSEQ multiplex PCR assay. Sourced from immuneACCESS, this table was stored by TCRdb with only in-frame sequences that have V and J called. A share of the clones is absent; for the studies checked, an unresolved V gene accounts for under half, and the remainder has no known explanation. This sample is represented by about 16,000 clones; roughly 70% of them were singletons. Of the sample, less than 25% is held by the ten largest clones.

What the work shows at the level of the full study, not this receptor alone: According to the authors, a biologic rationale for studying the approach further came from T cell receptor repertoire, regulatory T cell phenotype and gut microbiota profiles. Combined checkpoint inhibition appeared tolerable as post-transplant consolidation, according to the authors' conclusion.

The CDR3 runs 12 residues from the cysteine to the phenylalanine. Only the CDR3 DNA is retained, 36 bases long and in frame from the first base. CDR1 SGDLS and CDR2 YYNGEE are derived from the germline V gene. Trimming at the junction amounts to 1 base on V and 4 bases on J, and the germline ends lie 3 bases apart. Recombination connected TRBV9 to TRBJ2-1, with the D gene not clear enough to name. This specimen consisted of PBMCs, obtained in a trial of ipilimumab plus nivolumab as post-transplant consolidation. The TCR originated in a male donor with diffuse large B-cell lymphoma. The DNA reads as follows: TGTGCCAGCAGCGTATCTTACAATGAGCAGTTCTTC. This translates into CASSVSYNEQFF.